This T cell receptor (beta chain) was obtained from a study of shared clonotypes between healthy human individuals. Study-level background: Two women and three men aged 18 to 49 made up the donors.

As defined, naive CD8 cells were CD45RO-negative and positively selected for CCR7, with terminally differentiated effector memory CD45RA+ cells excluded. Everyone who donated was a Caucasian adult who lived in Nashville, Tennessee. Genomic DNA per cell subset filled all wells of several immunoSEQ plates. On sorted subsets, replicate PCRs used 200 to 250 ng DNA, or tens of thousands of T cell genomes. The data were produced by immunoSEQ multiplex PCR, yet TCRdb's version contains in-frame clones alone and is incomplete. The repertoire includes 2 million to 2.5 million clones, roughly 94% of them detected once, and 1.1% sits in the top ten. The sequence was obtained from a man in his late teens or twenties in good health. Sequenced input: naive CD8+ T cells sorted from blood.

The CDR3 here is CASSGDTQYF. In DNA form, the CDR3 reads TGTGCCAGCAGCGGGGATACGCAGTATTTT. V gene TRBV14 combines with J gene TRBJ2-3; D not certain. This CDR3 region has 10 residues. The germline CDR1 and CDR2 sequences are SGHDN and FVKESK. V was clipped by 5 bases and J by 6 bases, with 3 bases between them.